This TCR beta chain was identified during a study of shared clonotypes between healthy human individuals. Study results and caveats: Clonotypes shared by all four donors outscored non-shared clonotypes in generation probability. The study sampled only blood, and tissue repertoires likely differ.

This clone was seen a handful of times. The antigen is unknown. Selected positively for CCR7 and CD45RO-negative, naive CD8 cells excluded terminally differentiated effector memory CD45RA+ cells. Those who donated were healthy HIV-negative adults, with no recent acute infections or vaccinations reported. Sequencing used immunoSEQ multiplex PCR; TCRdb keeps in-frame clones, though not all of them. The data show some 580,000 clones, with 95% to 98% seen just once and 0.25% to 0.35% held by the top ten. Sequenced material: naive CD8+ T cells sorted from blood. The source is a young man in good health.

Here the CDR3 reads CASGDRGFYEQYF. The CDR3 DNA is TGTGCCAGCGGGGACAGGGGGTTCTACGAGCAGTACTTC. The chain combines TRBV7-9 with TRBJ2-7, with 11 bases matching TRBD1. The CDR3 sequence is 13 residues long. Trimming cost V 8 bases and J 3 bases; bases outside gene matches: 3. CDR1 is SEHNR, CDR2 FQNEAQ, per germline (reference sequence). The complete variable domain, with remaining parts taken from reference TRBV7-9 and TRBJ2-7, reads DTGVSQNPRHKITKRGQNVTFRCDPISEHNRLYWYRQTLGQGPEFLTYFQNEAQLEKSRLLSDRFSAERPKGSFSTLEIQRTEQGDSAMYLCASGDRGFYEQYFGPGTRLTVT.